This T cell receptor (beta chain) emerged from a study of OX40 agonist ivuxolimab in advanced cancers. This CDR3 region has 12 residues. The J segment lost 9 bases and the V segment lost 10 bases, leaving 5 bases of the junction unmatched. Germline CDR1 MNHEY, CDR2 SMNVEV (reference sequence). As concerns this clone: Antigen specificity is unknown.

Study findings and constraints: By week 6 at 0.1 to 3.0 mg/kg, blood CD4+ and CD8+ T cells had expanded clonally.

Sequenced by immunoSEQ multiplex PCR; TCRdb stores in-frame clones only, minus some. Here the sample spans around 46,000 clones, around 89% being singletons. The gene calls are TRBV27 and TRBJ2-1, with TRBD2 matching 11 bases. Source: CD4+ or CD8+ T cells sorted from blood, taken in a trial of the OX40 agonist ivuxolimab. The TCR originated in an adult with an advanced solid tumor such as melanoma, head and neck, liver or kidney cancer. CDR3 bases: TGTGCCACGGGGCTAGCGGGAGGTGAGCAGTTCTTC. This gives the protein CATGLAGGEQFF.